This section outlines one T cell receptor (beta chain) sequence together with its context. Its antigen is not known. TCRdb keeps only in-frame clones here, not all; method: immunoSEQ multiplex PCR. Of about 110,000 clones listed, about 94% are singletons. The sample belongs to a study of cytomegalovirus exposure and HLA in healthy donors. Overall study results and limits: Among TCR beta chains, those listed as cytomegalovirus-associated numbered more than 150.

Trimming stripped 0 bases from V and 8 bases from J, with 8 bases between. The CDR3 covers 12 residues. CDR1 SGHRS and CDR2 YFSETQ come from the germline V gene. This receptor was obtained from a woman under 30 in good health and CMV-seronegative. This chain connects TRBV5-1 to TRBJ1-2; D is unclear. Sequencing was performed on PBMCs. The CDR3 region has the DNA TGCGCCAGCAGCTTGGAGGGAGAGGGCTACACCTTC. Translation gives CASSLEGEGYTF.